Following are 18 T cell receptor beta chains from one sample sequenced in a study of blood T cell repertoires in COVID-19. Here immunoSEQ multiplex PCR was the method, and the copy in TCRdb shows in-frame clones only, minus some. The table lists under 250,000 clones, around 88% of them singletons. The sequencing sample was made of peripheral blood. Every receptor here comes from a woman in her twenties or thirties with COVID-19, enrolled during active disease.

The rearrangement links TRBV19 to TRBJ2-7, with unresolved D. The length of the CDR3 is 13 residues. In germline, CDR1 is LNHDA, CDR2 SQIVND (reference sequence). V was clipped by 5 bases and J by 4 bases, with 12 bases between them. DNA for the CDR3: TGTGCCAGTAGTCCCCACGGTCATTACGAGCAGTACTTC. Residues: CASSPHGHYEQYF.

The V and J genes are TRBV5-4 and TRBJ2-5, with a possible D match to TRBD1 (5 bases). The CDR3 totals 14 residues. CDR1 is SGHNT, CDR2 YYREEE, per germline (reference sequence). Trimming took 4 bases from V and 5 from J, leaving 15 bases between them. The chain's CDR3 is CASSDDSRAETQYF. The CDR3 DNA is TGTGCCAGCAGCGACGACAGTAGAGCGGAGACCCAGTACTTC.

CDR3 DNA: TGTGCCAGCAGCGTAGCCCCCGACAGGGGAGGGAGAGAGACCCAGTACTTC. The encoded protein is CASSVAPDRGGRETQYF. The chain couples TRBV9 to TRBJ2-5, with TRBD1 as a possible D gene (8 bases). The germline gives CDR1 SGDLS, CDR2 YYNGEE. Trimming removed 0 bases from V and 4 bases from J, with 19 bases in between. The CDR3 has 17 amino acids.

V and J are TRBV29-1 and TRBJ2-2; TRBD2 is a possible D gene (6 bases). The CDR3 has 14 residues. V dropped 6 bases and J dropped 6 bases, with 17 bases sitting between them. Germline V gene lookup returns CDR1 SQVTM and CDR2 ANQGSEA. The CDR3 DNA follows: TGCAGCGTCCCAGGGCCTTCGGGGGCCGGGGAGCTGTTTTTT. Protein sequence: CSVPGPSGAGELFF.

The V and J genes are TRBV28 and TRBJ1-2; D may be TRBD1 (6 bases). CDR3 length equals 15 residues. Looked up from germline, CDR1 is MDHEN and CDR2 is SYDVKM. Trimming cost V 7 bases and J 5 bases, with 20 bases left between them. CDR3 in amino acids: CASTLGGGPLYGYTF. The DNA of the CDR3 is TGTGCCAGCACCCTCGGGGGGGGCCCACTTTATGGCTACACCTTC.

The chain links TRBV3-1 (or the pseudogene TRBV3-2) to TRBJ2-3, with TRBD2 identical over 8 bases. CDR1 and CDR2 (germline): LGHDT, YNNKEL (reference sequence). V dropped 1 base and J dropped 1; count of bases not matched to a gene: 4. This CDR3 is built from 16 residues. The CDR3 DNA follows: TGTGCCAGCAGCCAAGGCACTAGCGGCGGCACAGATACGCAGTATTTT. Protein sequence: CASSQGTSGGTDTQYF.

The chain couples TRBV15 to TRBJ2-7; perhaps TRBD2 as D (5 bases). V lost 1 base and J 0 bases, leaving 13 bases between the germline ends. The germline V gene has CDR1 LNHNV and CDR2 YYDKDF (reference sequence). The CDR3 loop spans 16 amino acids. DNA of the CDR3: TGTGCCACCAGCAGAGGAGCAGGAGACTACTCCTACGAGCAGTACTTC. It codes for CATSRGAGDYSYEQYF.

CDR3 nucleotide sequence: TGTGCCAGCAGCGCACACCTAGGATTCCCAGATACGCAGTATTTT. This translates into CASSAHLGFPDTQYF. The chain is built from TRBV9 and TRBJ2-3; D unresolved. Per the germline V gene, CDR1 is SGDLS and CDR2 is YYNGEE. V gave up 3 bases and J gave up 4 bases, with 15 bases separating them. The CDR3 sequence is 15 residues long.

V and J are TRBV5-1 and TRBJ2-7; D call uncertain. The CDR3 has 15 residues. CDR1 is SGHRS, CDR2 YFSETQ, per germline. Deletions cut 2 bases from V and 0 bases from J, with 12 bases between. The DNA of the CDR3 is TGCGCCAGCAGCTTCTGGTTCCTCAGCTCCTACGAGCAGTACTTC. Translation gives CASSFWFLSSYEQYF.

The chain employs TRBV11-3 and TRBJ2-2; possibly TRBD1 for D (6 bases). CDR1 and CDR2 from the germline V gene are SGHNT and YENEEA. Trimming left V 7 bases short and J 8 bases short, with 17 bases between. This CDR3 spans 14 amino acids. The CDR3 here is CASTIPQGTGELFF. CDR3 nucleotide sequence: TGTGCCAGCACAATCCCACAGGGAACAGGGGAGCTGTTTTTT.

This rearrangement joins TRBV29-1 to TRBJ1-1; TRBD1 might be the D (5 bases). V shed 3 bases and J shed 6 bases, with 17 bases lying between them. The CDR3 consists of 14 residues. Germline CDR1 SQVTM, CDR2 ANQGSEA. CDR3: CSVDADGRGAEAFF. The CDR3 DNA sequence: TGCAGCGTTGACGCGGACGGGCGGGGCGCTGAAGCTTTCTTT.

This clone was counted a single time. The rearrangement links TRBV18 to TRBJ2-7, with 8 bases aligning to TRBD1. This CDR3 is 13 amino acids long. Germline assignment: CDR1 KGHSH and CDR2 LQKENI. The V segment lost 2 bases and the J segment 6 bases; nucleotides outside the gene matches: 3. CDR3 amino acids: CASSPTTGVEQYF. The CDR3, as DNA: TGTGCCAGCTCACCAACGACAGGGGTCGAGCAGTACTTC.

V and J are TRBV11-2 and TRBJ2-2; the match to TRBD2 covers 10 bases. Trimming cost V 3 bases and J 4 bases; bases outside gene matches: 2. Germline V gene lookup returns CDR1 SGHAT and CDR2 FQNNGV. The CDR3 loop spans 15 amino acids. The CDR3 loop reads CASSLERGGTGELFF. For the CDR3, the DNA is TGTGCCAGCAGCTTGGAGCGGGGGGGCACCGGGGAGCTGTTTTTT.

CDR3 loop: CASSILGRGLGKTEAFF. The CDR3 nucleotides read TGTGCCAGTAGTATCCTTGGCAGGGGCCTTGGAAAAACTGAAGCTTTCTTT. The chain is built from TRBV19 and TRBJ1-1; a possible D gene is TRBD1 (6 bases). With 3 bases removed from V and 5 bases from J, the gap between germline ends came to 22 bases. CDR1 and CDR2 (germline): LNHDA, SQIVND (reference sequence). The CDR3 loop spans 17 amino acids.

The J gene is TRBJ2-3, the V gene TRBV10-3, with D possibly being TRBD2 (6 bases). The CDR3 runs to 14 residues. The germline gives CDR1 ENHRY, CDR2 SYGVKD. V lost 6 bases to trimming and J lost 1 base, with 11 bases between them. CDR3 in amino acids: CAIRYGGGTDTQYF. The DNA for the CDR3 is TGTGCCATCAGGTATGGAGGGGGCACAGATACGCAGTATTTT.

This chain uses TRBV5-6 with TRBJ1-1; 10 positions match TRBD1. Germline CDR1 is SGHDT and CDR2 is YYEEEE. V gave up 4 bases and J gave up 2 bases; unmatched junction bases: 5. The CDR3 spans 15 residues. This chain's CDR3 is CASSPGTGVNTEAFF. CDR3 bases: TGTGCCAGCAGCCCCGGGACAGGGGTTAACACTGAAGCTTTCTTT.

This chain joins TRBV27 and TRBJ2-7; TRBD2 agrees at 12 bases. This CDR3 spans 15 amino acids. Germline V gene data show CDR1 as MNHEY and CDR2 as SMNVEV (reference sequence). V lost 2 bases, J lost 3 bases, and 2 bases stayed unmatched. The CDR3 DNA follows: TGTGCCAGCAGTTTACAGACTAGCGGGGGCTACGAGCAGTACTTC. Its protein is CASSLQTSGGYEQYF.

The DNA for the CDR3 is TGTGCCACCAGTGACCCTAGAGGACAGGGGGCGATAACCGGGGAGCTGTTTTTT. Its translation: CATSDPRGQGAITGELFF. The V and J genes are TRBV24-1 and TRBJ2-2; TRBD1 agrees at 11 bases. The germline gives CDR1 KGHDR, CDR2 SFDVKD. This CDR3 has 18 amino acids. V was clipped by 4 bases and J by 5 bases; unmatched bases: 11.